The 3 T cell receptor beta chains below come from one sample, sequenced in a study of low-dose radiotherapy and immunotherapy resistance in tumors. Time point specified: before trial treatment. cDNA synthesis used a TRAV/TRBV-specific primer set for both chains. TCR amplification involved about 21 PCR cycles with a constant-region primer and V-primer adapter. TCRdb reanalysed the reads using MiXCR and keeps one entry per CDR3 protein. Among 35,000 to 50,000 distinct CDR3 sequences listed, 31% were seen once. The specimen comprised PBMCs, sampled before treatment. These receptors were obtained from a male donor with gallbladder cancer.

This clonotype was picked up one time. A far larger clone lies a single base away; this is likely a read error. The chain links TRBV13 to TRBJ2-1; a weak D match, TRBD2 (5 bases). Per germline, CDR1 PRHDT and CDR2 FYEKMQ (reference sequence). The CDR3 has 12 residues. Here the CDR3 reads CASSPGKNDQFF. The CDR3 DNA reads TGTGCCAGCAGCCCGGGGAAGAATGATCAGTTCTTC. Supplemented by reference TRBV13 and TRBJ2-1, the full variable domain reads AAGVIQSPRHLIKEKRETATLKCYPIPRHDTVYWYQQGPGQDPQFLISFYEKMQSDKGSIPDRFSAQQFSDYHSELNMSSLELGDSALYFCASSPGKNDQFFGPGTRLTVL.

This clonotype was counted at least ten times. This sequence joins TRBV19 and TRBJ1-1; possible D gene TRBD1, 5 bases. The length of the CDR3 is 15 residues. V was clipped by 3 bases and J by 4 bases, with 15 bases between them. Germline CDR1 reads LNHDA; CDR2 reads SQIVND (reference sequence). The CDR3 reads CASSILWGRGTEAFF. DNA for the CDR3: TGTGCCAGTAGTATCCTCTGGGGTAGGGGCACTGAAGCTTTCTTT.

The chain joins TRBV11-2 to TRBJ2-3, with D possibly TRBD2 on 6 matching bases. The V and J ends lost 7 bases and 3 bases respectively, with 8 bases between them. Germline values: CDR1 SGHAT, CDR2 FQNNGV. CDR3 length: 12 amino acids. This chain's CDR3 is CASTAGTDTQYF. CDR3 DNA sequence: TGTGCCAGCACCGCGGGAACAGATACGCAGTATTTT.